This T cell receptor beta chain was profiled in a study of T-cell reconstitution after alpha-beta-depleted transplantation in children. Trimming took 1 base from V and 3 from J; bases not matched to a gene: 2. The CDR3 has 14 amino acids. CDR1 is DFQATT and CDR2 is SNEGSKA in the germline V gene (reference sequence). Unique molecular identifiers were built into the TCRbeta library. TCRdb called the PCR reads again in MiXCR, with one record for every CDR3 protein. The profile covers roughly 220,000 distinct CDR3 sequences, with more than 7.5% appearing a single time and about 5% taken by the ten largest. This clonotype appeared many times.

The sequence came from a human donor who donated a stem cell graft to a child with SCID. The sequences come from PBMCs from the stem cell graft donor, collected from the stem cell graft. The J gene is TRBJ2-2, the V gene TRBV20-1; 7 nucleotides align to TRBD2. This CDR3 is CSARGRGDTGELFF. The CDR3 region has the DNA TGCAGTGCTAGAGGCCGGGGGGACACCGGGGAGCTGTTTTTT.